Below are 6 T cell receptor beta chains sequenced from a single sample in a study of siplizumab effects on memory and regulatory T cells. Method: immunoSEQ multiplex PCR; TCRdb's copy keeps in-frame clones and lacks some. This sample has 70,000 to 95,000 clones, with approximately 97% found just once. Sample: naive CD4+ T cells sorted from blood. These TCRs come from a human donor in good health.

The chain couples TRBV28 to TRBJ1-2, with D possibly TRBD1 on 5 matching bases. CDR1 is MDHEN and CDR2 is SYDVKM in the germline V gene. The CDR3 has 13 amino acids. The germline V and J ends were trimmed by 8 bases and 3 bases, with 13 bases remaining between them. The CDR3 sequence is CASGGRVDYGYTF. CDR3 sequence (DNA): TGTGCCAGCGGAGGCAGGGTGGACTATGGCTACACCTTC.

CDR3 protein: CASSLGRWTPDAFF. CDR3 in DNA: TGTGCCAGCAGTTTAGGCCGCTGGACACCGGATGCTTTCTTT. The chain carries TRBV28 and TRBJ1-1, with D tentatively TRBD1 (5 bases). The CDR3 consists of 14 residues. The germline V gene has CDR1 MDHEN and CDR2 SYDVKM. V was trimmed by 2 bases and J by 11 bases, leaving 18 bases between them.

The chain is built from TRBV7-2 and TRBJ1-2, with D possibly being TRBD1 (5 bases). V gave up 0 bases and J gave up 5 bases, with 13 bases separating them. Germline CDR1 reads SGHTA; CDR2 reads FQGNSA. This CDR3 contains 15 residues. The CDR3 loop is CASSLAPGSTYGYTF. CDR3 DNA: TGTGCCAGCAGCTTAGCCCCAGGGAGTACATATGGCTACACCTTC.

This clone was seen just once. This rearrangement joins TRBV5-6 to TRBJ1-2, with D tentatively TRBD1 (5 bases). The ends were cut back, 4 bases at V and 7 bases at J, with 17 bases in the middle. CDR1 is SGHDT and CDR2 is YYEEEE in the germline V gene. The CDR3 has 14 amino acids. CDR3 nucleotides: TGTGCCAGCAGCCTGGGGGGATCCTCGTTTGGCTACACCTTC. Its protein product is CASSLGGSSFGYTF.

The chain links TRBV18 to TRBJ1-3; D might be TRBD1 (6 bases). The V gene lost 3 bases and the J gene lost 2 bases, with 17 bases spanning the gap. Per the germline V gene, CDR1 is KGHSH and CDR2 is LQKENI. CDR3 length equals 17 residues. The chain's CDR3 is CASSPQSDSLTGNTIYF. CDR3 nucleotides: TGTGCCAGCTCACCGCAATCGGACAGCCTTACTGGAAACACCATATATTTT.

The rearrangement links TRBV10-3 to TRBJ2-7, with unresolved D. This CDR3 spans 11 amino acids. Germline assignment: CDR1 ENHRY and CDR2 SYGVKD. Trimming pared 3 bases from V and 1 base from J, leaving 1 base between. The CDR3 nucleotides read TGTGCCATCAGTGATTCCTACGAGCAGTACTTC. Translating gives CAISDSYEQYF.